This T cell receptor beta chain was captured by sequencing in a study of T-cell memory formation after mild COVID-19. The wider study: The study found TCR clusters largely donor specific. Overall study results and limits: Memory sampled before infection contained some responding clones, suggesting cross-reactive memory joined.

About this clonotype: Its specificity is unknown.

5'RACE, which relied on constant-segment primers, yielded TCR alpha and TCR beta cDNA libraries carrying sample barcodes and UMIs. TCRdb recomputed calls from the 5' RACE reads with MiXCR, one row per CDR3 protein. Of a few hundred thousand distinct CDR3 sequences listed, approximately 19% were seen once; the top ten hold 20% to 25%. Germline CDR1 and CDR2: SGHTA and FQGNSA. After removal of 3 bases from V and 12 bases from J, the junction contained 5 bases not matched to a gene. The CDR3 runs 13 residues. The receptor comes from a man between 18 and 35 years old who had mild COVID-19 (a few samples of this study predate the infection). Cell type and time point are not known. Sequenced: PBMCs or a T cell subset sorted from them (not recorded which). The rearrangement uses TRBV7-2 and TRBJ2-1; 10 nucleotides agree with TRBD2. The CDR3: CASSFLAGVGQFF. CDR3 sequence (DNA): TGTGCCAGCAGCTTCCTAGCGGGGGTTGGGCAGTTCTTC.